The clone carrying this T cell receptor beta chain has only a few counts. Its antigen is undetermined. The entry originates in a study of blood T cells in healthy people across ages. In the study overall: Capture by template switching was about one barcoded beta molecule per two T cells. Notes on the study in general: Older individuals had lower TCR beta diversity per million T cells (the decline was roughly linear).

A second 7 to 11 cycle PCR used barcoded and J-beta primers. Every sample gave at least 2.5 million paired-end reads containing CDR3. One entry per CDR3 protein, called by TCRdb with MiXCR from the 5' RACE reads. The data contain 650,000 to 800,000 distinct CDR3 sequences, roughly 44% of them singletons. The germline CDR1 and CDR2 sequences are SGHRS and YFSETQ. This CDR3 comprises 15 residues. This sequence joins TRBV5-1 and TRBJ2-5; perhaps TRBD2 as D (6 bases). Matching the DNA end better, TRBJ2-7 makes the J call doubtful. The receptor was isolated from a man in his 60s in good health. Specimen: blood. The CDR3 bases are TGCGCCAGCAGATCCCAAGGAGGGGAGGCCCACGAGCAGTACTTC. This encodes CASRSQGGEAHEQYF.